These T cell receptor beta chains were read from a single sample in a study of blood T cell repertoires in COVID-19. Here immunoSEQ multiplex PCR was the method, and the copy in TCRdb shows in-frame clones only, minus some. In the table there are hundreds of thousands of clones, 86% of which are singletons. The source material was peripheral blood. The origin of the receptors is a woman between 65 and 79 years old with COVID-19, enrolled during active disease. Both conserved end residues are trimmed from each CDR3.

j_call	v_call	cdr3_aa
TRBJ2-3	TRBV18	ASSSGAGHDTQY
TRBJ2-1	TRBV3-1/TRBV3-2	ASSQDVREQF
TRBJ2-4	TRBV11-2	ASSRIGQGAAKNIQY
TRBJ2-5	TRBV7-9	ASRTEETQY
TRBJ2-3	TRBV6-4	ASSVFRGADTQY
TRBJ2-1	TRBV28	ASSLAGDNEQF
TRBJ2-2	TRBV24-1	ATSDWGTGHTGELF
TRBJ2-1	TRBV5-1	ASSPLAGADNEQF
TRBJ1-1	TRBV6-1	ASSEAGQNTEAF
TRBJ2-7	TRBV10-2	ASRGLAGNYEQY
TRBJ1-2	TRBV5-5	ASSLYRVSPNYGYT
TRBJ2-1	TRBV9	ASSVGLGLGNEQF
TRBJ2-1	TRBV7-9	ASIWGYGVLNEQF
TRBJ2-2	TRBV4-1	ASSQDLGGVNTGELF
TRBJ2-1	TRBV4-2	ASSPQASYNEQF
TRBJ2-5	TRBV5-4	ASSPGLAGVQETQY
TRBJ2-7	TRBV4-2	ASSPGGALTYEQY
TRBJ2-3	TRBV5-1	ASSPTGGLGDTQY
TRBJ1-1	TRBV12-3/TRBV12-4	ASSLAPNTEAF
TRBJ1-5	TRBV28	ASSLGRGIDQPQH
TRBJ1-5	TRBV24-1	ATSASWGGSGQPQH
TRBJ1-1	TRBV28	ASSLIGEVMKRGEAF
TRBJ1-1	TRBV5-1	ASSSSPGQNTEAF
TRBJ1-4	TRBV5-8	ASSSTGGAHEKLF
TRBJ2-2	TRBV7-2	ASSPSSGGASGELF
TRBJ2-7	TRBV14	ASSQEQGGGLWYEQY
TRBJ2-7	TRBV2	ASSEALWTGRNEQY
TRBJ1-1	TRBV20-1	SAEGNTEAF
TRBJ2-3	TRBV13	ASSSRGGSADTQY
TRBJ2-7	TRBV11-2	ASSFGVVNSYEQY